The clone carrying this TCR beta chain was detected only a few times. This record belongs to a study of blood T cell repertoires in COVID-19. Sequencing used immunoSEQ multiplex PCR; TCRdb keeps in-frame clones, though not all of them. This sample has around 200,000 clones, with approximately 86% found just once. The CDR3 spans 13 residues. Germline CDR1 SGHTA, CDR2 FQGNSA. The germline V and J ends were trimmed by 1 base and 1 base, with 4 bases remaining between them. Sequencing was done on a sample of peripheral blood. The TCR was taken from a woman aged 30 to 39 with COVID-19, enrolled during active disease. V usage is TRBV7-2 and J usage is TRBJ1-1; D unresolved. The chain's CDR3 is CASSLGQNTEAFF. The CDR3 DNA reads TGTGCCAGCAGCTTAGGGCAGAACACTGAAGCTTTCTTT.